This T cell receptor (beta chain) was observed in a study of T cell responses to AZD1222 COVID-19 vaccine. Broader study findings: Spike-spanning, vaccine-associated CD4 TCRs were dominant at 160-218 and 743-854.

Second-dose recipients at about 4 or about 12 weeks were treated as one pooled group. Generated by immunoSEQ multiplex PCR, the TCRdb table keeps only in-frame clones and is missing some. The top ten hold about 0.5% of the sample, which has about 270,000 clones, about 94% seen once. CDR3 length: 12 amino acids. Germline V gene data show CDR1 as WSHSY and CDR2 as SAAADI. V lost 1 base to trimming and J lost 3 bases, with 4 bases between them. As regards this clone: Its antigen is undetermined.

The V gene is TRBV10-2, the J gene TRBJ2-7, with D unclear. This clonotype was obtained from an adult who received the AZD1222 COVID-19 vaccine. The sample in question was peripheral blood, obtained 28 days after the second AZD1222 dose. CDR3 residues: CASSEWVYEQYF. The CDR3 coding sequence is TGCGCCAGCAGTGAGTGGGTCTACGAGCAGTACTTC.